This is a list of T cell receptor beta chains from one sample in a study of T cells after posttransplantation cyclophosphamide. Using immunoSEQ multiplex PCR, the repertoire was profiled, and TCRdb retains in-frame clones only, with some absent. Listed here are some 7,500 clones without any singletons, the top ten holding 4.5% to 7%. The sample was PBMCs, taken after allogeneic stem cell transplant with posttransplant cyclophosphamide. These receptors were obtained from a male patient between 18 and 35 years old who received an allogeneic stem cell transplant from an unrelated donor, was CMV-positive, and had acute and chronic GVHD. Some T cells may be provided by the graft donor. The CDR3 runs from the conserved cysteine through the conserved F or W. Fields, in order: J gene, V gene, clone size, D gene, CDR3 protein, CDR3 DNA. The D gene is left open where the match is weak. Clone sizes are shown as how often the clone was seen (once, few, many) or a class if it is expanded.

J gene: TRBJ2-5; V gene: TRBV11-2; clone size: many; D gene: TRBD1; CDR3 protein: CASSFYRQGRYQETQYF; CDR3 DNA: TGTGCCAGCAGCTTCTACCGACAGGGGAGGTACCAAGAGACCCAGTACTTC
J gene: TRBJ2-1; V gene: TRBV19; clone size: many; D gene: .; CDR3 protein: CASSYRINEQFF; CDR3 DNA: TGTGCCAGTAGTTACAGAATCAATGAGCAGTTCTTC
J gene: TRBJ1-3; V gene: TRBV13; clone size: many; D gene: .; CDR3 protein: CASSLDRRNTIYF; CDR3 DNA: TGTGCCAGCAGCTTAGACAGGAGAAACACCATATATTTT
J gene: TRBJ2-2; V gene: TRBV19; clone size: medium-sized; D gene: TRBD1; CDR3 protein: CASSIDRATGELFF; CDR3 DNA: TGTGCCAGTAGTATCGACAGGGCTACCGGGGAGCTGTTTTTT
J gene: TRBJ1-6; V gene: TRBV10-3; clone size: many; D gene: .; CDR3 protein: CAIQLDRGSPLHF; CDR3 DNA: TGTGCCATCCAACTGGACAGAGGATCACCCCTCCACTTT
J gene: TRBJ2-3; V gene: TRBV18; clone size: few; D gene: TRBD1; CDR3 protein: CASSPPRTGGTDTQYF; CDR3 DNA: TGTGCCAGCTCACCACCGCGGACAGGGGGCACAGATACGCAGTATTTT
J gene: TRBJ2-1; V gene: TRBV5-8; clone size: many; D gene: TRBD1; CDR3 protein: CASSATGTGGNEQFF; CDR3 DNA: TGTGCCAGCAGCGCAACCGGGACAGGGGGTAATGAGCAGTTCTTC
J gene: TRBJ1-2; V gene: TRBV6-6; clone size: many; D gene: TRBD1; CDR3 protein: CASRILRDSYGYTF; CDR3 DNA: TGTGCCAGCAGGATCCTCCGGGACAGCTATGGCTACACCTTC
J gene: TRBJ1-2; V gene: TRBV27; clone size: many; D gene: .; CDR3 protein: CASSLTGANYGYTF; CDR3 DNA: TGTGCCAGCAGTTTGACGGGAGCTAACTATGGCTACACCTTC
J gene: TRBJ2-1; V gene: TRBV29-1; clone size: many; D gene: TRBD2; CDR3 protein: CSALSGGFNEQFF; CDR3 DNA: TGCAGCGCTCTATCGGGGGGTTTCAATGAGCAGTTCTTC
J gene: TRBJ1-1; V gene: TRBV6-5; clone size: many; D gene: .; CDR3 protein: CASSVSGDEAFF; CDR3 DNA: TGTGCCAGCAGTGTCTCGGGGGATGAAGCTTTCTTT